This T cell receptor (beta chain) originates from a study of cytomegalovirus exposure and HLA in healthy donors. Turning to this clone: Its specificity is not known.

Study-level results: Researchers reported from a later analysis that most CMV-associated TCR beta chains appeared HLA-restricted. When analyzed later, a missense DCLRE1C variant was found to be linked to TCR beta V- and J-gene trimming. Sequencing likely caused a cluster of highly shared sequence variants. Presence/absence analyses took donor sequencing depth as roughly uniform.

PCR primers comprised 60 Vbeta and 13 Jbeta primers. Libraries were prepared by immunoSEQ multiplex PCR; TCRdb keeps only in-frame clonotypes and omits some of them. The data show roughly 170,000 clones, roughly four fifths seen once. The CDR3 is made up of 15 amino acids. The germline CDR1 and CDR2 sequences are SEHNR and FQNEAQ (reference sequence). Germline trimming cut 5 bases from V and 6 bases from J; bases unmatched to any gene: 9. This receptor was taken from a man aged 18 to 29 in good health and CMV-seronegative. The sample comprised PBMCs. The rearrangement links TRBV7-9 to TRBJ1-3, with TRBD1 matching 8 bases. The chain's CDR3 is CASSGRTGWANTIYF. The CDR3, as DNA: TGTGCCAGCAGCGGCCGGACAGGGTGGGCAAACACCATATATTTT.